These 30 T cell receptor beta chains were sequenced from one sample in a study of human T cells and chemical hapten exposure. As for time point: patch test 1, 2 weeks after DPC sensitization. Treatment indicated: therapeutic diphenylcyclopropenone sensitization with weekly scalp DPC. TCRdb itself ran the RACE reads through MiXCR, one entry per CDR3 protein. In the table there are fewer than 200,000 distinct CDR3 sequences, 20% to 25% of which are singletons. The sample here was whole blood, taken in connection with sensitization to the hapten diphenylcyclopropenone (DPC). The receptors stem from a woman in her forties or fifties with alopecia areata. Some clones in this sample may be carry-over from other donors' samples.

The chain employs TRBV7-9 and TRBJ1-5; the D is unclear. The ends were cut back, 4 bases at V and 9 bases at J, with 13 bases in the middle. The CDR3 totals 13 residues. The germline CDR1 and CDR2 sequences are SEHNR and FQNEAQ (reference sequence). The CDR3, as DNA: TGTGCCAGCAGCTCGAGTCCTCCGGGGCCCCAGCATTTT. This gives the protein CASSSSPPGPQHF.

The chain links TRBV29-1 to TRBJ1-4, with D hard to call. V lost 2 bases and J lost 8, with 3 bases in between. The CDR3 length is 10 residues. Germline-derived CDR1 and CDR2 are SQVTM and ANQGSEA. The CDR3 protein is CSVEQEKLFF. CDR3 in DNA: TGCAGCGTTGAACAGGAAAAACTGTTTTTT.

The genes are TRBV9 and TRBJ2-3, with 7 bases that match TRBD2. Trimming removed 3 bases from V and 2 bases from J; junction bases left unmatched: 3. The CDR3 loop spans 14 amino acids. Germline V lookup: CDR1 SGDLS, CDR2 YYNGEE. Here the CDR3 reads CASSDSGATDTQYF. The CDR3 DNA reads as TGTGCCAGCAGCGACAGCGGGGCCACAGATACGCAGTATTTT.

This clonotype was seen more than once but under ten times. V is TRBV9 and J is TRBJ2-1, with TRBD2 matching over 10 bases. This CDR3 has 15 amino acids. Trimming cost V 0 bases and J 8 bases; bases outside gene matches: 5. Germline V gene lookup returns CDR1 SGDLS and CDR2 YYNGEE. In DNA form, the CDR3 reads TGTGCCAGCAGCGTAGGAGCGGGAGGGCCTGATGAGCAGTTCTTC. Its translation is CASSVGAGGPDEQFF. Drawing the rest from reference TRBV9 and TRBJ2-1, the complete variable domain is DSGVTQTPKHLITATGQRVTLRCSPRSGDLSVYWYQQSLDQGLQFLIQYYNGEERAKGNILERFSAQQFPDLHSELNLSSLELGDSALYFCASSVGAGGPDEQFFGPGTRLTVL.

The rearrangement uses TRBV5-4 and TRBJ1-6; D is unclear. This CDR3 contains 13 residues. Per the germline V gene, CDR1 is SGHNT and CDR2 is YYREEE (reference sequence). V was clipped by 4 bases and J by 8 bases, with 10 bases between them. The chain's CDR3 is CASSLGPDSPLHF. Written as DNA, the CDR3 is TGTGCCAGCAGCCTTGGTCCCGATTCACCCCTCCACTTT.

The CDR3 nucleotides are TGTGCCACCCACGAGCTAGCGCTTTCCAATGAGCAGTTCTTC. Translated, it gives CATHELALSNEQFF. J is TRBJ2-1 and V is TRBV2, with D maybe TRBD2 (6 bases). Per germline, CDR1 SNHLY and CDR2 FYNNEI. Deletions cut 10 bases from V and 6 bases from J, with 19 bases between. The CDR3 is 14 residues long. Combining the CDR3 with reference TRBV2 and TRBJ2-1 gives the whole variable domain EPEVTQTPSHQVTQMGQEVILRCVPISNHLYFYWYRQILGQKVEFLVSFYNNEISEKSEIFDDQFSVERPDGSNFTLKIRSTKLEDSAMYFCATHELALSNEQFFGPGTRLTVL.

In this sample, this clonotype turned up a few times. The chain links TRBV7-9 to TRBJ2-5; 7 bases fit TRBD2. CDR3 size: 13 residues. The junction had 2 bases not matched to a gene; V was cut back by 3 bases and J by 4 bases. CDR1 and CDR2 from the germline V gene are SEHNR and FQNEAQ (reference sequence). This chain's CDR3 is CASSFAGVETQYF. The CDR3 nucleotides read TGTGCCAGCAGCTTCGCGGGAGTAGAGACCCAGTACTTC.

The J gene is TRBJ2-7, the V gene TRBV5-1, with 7 bases identical to TRBD1. This CDR3 has 14 amino acids. Germline V CDR1 and CDR2: SGHRS, YFSETQ. Trimming cost V 4 bases and J 4 bases; bases outside gene matches: 8. The DNA for the CDR3 is TGCGCCAGCAGCAAACCGGGACAGACGTACGAGCAGTACTTC. It specifies CASSKPGQTYEQYF. The variable domain in full, completed from reference TRBV5-1 and TRBJ2-7, reads KAGVTQTPRYLIKTRGQQVTLSCSPISGHRSVSWYQQTPGQGLQFLFEYFSETQRNKGNFPGRFSGRQFSNSRSEMNVSTLELGDSALYLCASSKPGQTYEQYFGPGTRLTVT.

This clonotype was recorded many times. The chain is built from TRBV12-3 or TRBV12-4 and TRBJ2-7, with 7 bases aligning to TRBD2. V gave up 3 bases and J gave up 4 bases; unmatched junction bases: 6. The CDR3 totals 14 residues. The chain's CDR3 is CASSFRLAEYEQYF. CDR3 nucleotides: TGTGCCAGCAGTTTCAGGCTAGCGGAGTACGAGCAGTACTTC.

Ten or more counts support this clonotype. The chain carries TRBV7-9 and TRBJ2-1, with D maybe TRBD2 (5 bases). The germline CDR1 and CDR2 sequences are SEHNR and FQNEAQ (reference sequence). The CDR3 runs to 14 residues. V lost 4 bases, J lost 7 bases, and 14 bases lay in between. CDR3: CASSSTGRRNEQFF. CDR3 DNA: TGTGCCAGCAGCTCGACGGGGAGAAGGAATGAGCAGTTCTTC.

This clonotype was picked up a small number of times. The V and J genes are TRBV15 and TRBJ2-2; TRBD1 is a possible D gene (5 bases). This CDR3 contains 14 residues. Trimming left V 8 bases short and J 6 bases short, with 16 bases between. Germline assignment: CDR1 LNHNV and CDR2 YYDKDF (reference sequence). In nucleotides, the CDR3 is TGTGCCACCTCCCGACAGTATGAATCCGGGGAGCTGTTTTTT. Translation: CATSRQYESGELFF.

This clonotype was picked up a small number of times. This chain uses TRBV20-1 with TRBJ1-5; TRBD1 is a possible D gene (6 bases). The CDR3 is 16 residues long. V gave up 1 base and J gave up 2 bases, with 15 bases separating them. Germline loops: CDR1 DFQATT, CDR2 SNEGSKA (reference sequence). DNA for the CDR3: TGCAGTGCTAGAGGCTCGTCACAGGGTGGCAATCAGCCCCAGCATTTT. It is translated as CSARGSSQGGNQPQHF.

DNA of the CDR3: TGCAGCGTATCTCCGGGACAGGGGAATGAAAAACTGTTTTTT. This gives the protein CSVSPGQGNEKLFF. The chain recombines TRBV29-1 with TRBJ1-4, with 10 bases matching TRBD1. This CDR3 comprises 14 residues. After removal of 6 bases from V and 5 bases from J, the junction contained 6 bases not matched to a gene. Germline CDR1 and CDR2: SQVTM and ANQGSEA.

The gene calls are TRBV3-1 and TRBJ2-1; 11 bases line up with TRBD2. The V gene's germline CDR1 is LGHDT and CDR2 YNNKEL (reference sequence). V lost 4 bases, J lost 8 bases, and 4 bases stayed unmatched. The CDR3 is made up of 14 amino acids. CDR3 sequence reads: CASSPSGRFDEQFF. In DNA form, the CDR3 reads TGTGCCAGCAGCCCTAGCGGGAGGTTCGATGAGCAGTTCTTC.

This clonotype was seen only once. The chain recombines TRBV6-1 with TRBJ2-2; D is perhaps TRBD2 (5 bases). Trimming removed 4 bases from V and 5 bases from J, with 11 bases in between. This CDR3 has 14 amino acids. CDR1 and CDR2 (germline): MNHNS, SASEGT. In DNA form, the CDR3 reads TGTGCCAGCAGTGCCGGGGTGTATACCGGGGAGCTGTTTTTT. Amino acid sequence: CASSAGVYTGELFF.

This chain uses TRBV12-3 or TRBV12-4 with TRBJ1-3; D not resolved. The V end lost 8 bases, the J end lost 1 base, and 12 bases lay between the germline ends. The length of the CDR3 is 14 residues. The DNA of the CDR3 is TGTGCCAGCCTGCCGCCAGGTTCTGGAAACACCATATATTTT. This codes for CASLPPGSGNTIYF.

The sample holds a few counts of this clonotype. The chain recombines TRBV15 with TRBJ2-3, with 7 bases fitting TRBD1. This CDR3 region has 17 residues. CDR1 and CDR2 (germline): LNHNV, YYDKDF (reference sequence). J lost 4 bases, V lost 0 bases, and 10 bases had no gene match. In DNA form, the CDR3 reads TGTGCCACCAGCAGAGATCTTAATCGGCAGGGGGCAGATACGCAGTATTTT. Translation gives CATSRDLNRQGADTQYF.

V and J are TRBV5-1 and TRBJ2-2, with D perhaps TRBD2 (5 bases). The germline V and J ends were trimmed by 2 bases and 3 bases, with 14 bases remaining between them. The CDR3 extends over 16 amino acids. Germline assignment: CDR1 SGHRS and CDR2 YFSETQ. CDR3 DNA: TGCGCCAGCAGCTTCTGGGGAGAGAGAGACACCGGGGAGCTGTTTTTT. Amino acids: CASSFWGERDTGELFF.

This clonotype was seen a handful of times. The chain combines TRBV29-1 with TRBJ2-1; the match to TRBD2 covers 7 bases. The CDR3 runs 15 residues. V shed 7 bases, J shed 6 bases, and the junction held 15 bases outside the gene matches. Germline CDR1 SQVTM, CDR2 ANQGSEA. The CDR3 spells CSAEAGLGHFNEQFF. The CDR3, as DNA: TGCAGCGCCGAGGCCGGACTAGGACATTTCAATGAGCAGTTCTTC.

The CDR3, as DNA: TGTGCCAGCAGTGTGGGGGAATCGAACACTGAAGCTTTCTTT. Its translation: CASSVGESNTEAFF. The gene calls are TRBV2 and TRBJ1-1, with D perhaps matching TRBD1 (5 bases). The V gene's germline CDR1 is SNHLY and CDR2 FYNNEI. The CDR3 totals 14 residues. V lost 4 bases and J 1 base, leaving 10 bases between the germline ends.

Ten or more counts support this clonotype. The rearrangement links TRBV5-1 to TRBJ2-7, with 7 bases that match TRBD1. Germline CDR1 and CDR2: SGHRS and YFSETQ. This CDR3 comprises 14 residues. With 2 bases clipped from V and 5 bases from J, the junction kept 7 bases outside the gene matches. The CDR3 DNA is TGCGCCAGCAGCTTAGGACAGGCTTTCCACGAGCAGTACTTC. It is translated as CASSLGQAFHEQYF. Full variable domain (outside the CDR3, taken from reference TRBV5-1 and TRBJ2-7): KAGVTQTPRYLIKTRGQQVTLSCSPISGHRSVSWYQQTPGQGLQFLFEYFSETQRNKGNFPGRFSGRQFSNSRSEMNVSTLELGDSALYLCASSLGQAFHEQYFGPGTRLTVT.

This clonotype was observed a few times. J is TRBJ1-1 and V is TRBV20-1; D not resolved. The CDR3 is 13 residues long. V was trimmed by 0 bases and J by 1 base, leaving 6 bases between them. The germline CDR1 and CDR2 sequences are DFQATT and SNEGSKA (reference sequence). The CDR3 here is CSARDPSNTEAFF. DNA for the CDR3: TGCAGTGCTAGAGATCCTTCGAACACTGAAGCTTTCTTT.

This clonotype was detected ten times or more. The V gene is TRBV29-1, the J gene TRBJ2-5, with 10 bases identical to TRBD2. CDR3 length equals 14 residues. Germline CDR1 SQVTM, CDR2 ANQGSEA. After removal of 4 bases from V and 4 bases from J, the junction contained 6 bases not matched to a gene. CDR3 DNA sequence: TGCAGCGTTGGAACTAGCGGGATAGGAGAGACCCAGTACTTC. Its protein product is CSVGTSGIGETQYF.

This clonotype was recorded a few times. The CDR3 region has the DNA TGTGCCAGCAGCGTAGGCGGGACAGGAATCCCCTACGAGCAGTACTTC. Protein product: CASSVGGTGIPYEQYF. The chain combines TRBV9 with TRBJ2-7, with 8 bases fitting TRBD1. CDR3 length: 16 amino acids. Trimming cost V 0 bases and J 2 bases; bases outside gene matches: 7. The V gene's germline CDR1 is SGDLS and CDR2 YYNGEE.

The V and J genes are TRBV7-6 and TRBJ1-4, with D maybe TRBD1 (6 bases). Germline CDR1 reads SGHVS; CDR2 reads FNYEAQ. The germline V and J ends were trimmed by 3 bases and 8 bases, with 10 bases remaining between them. The CDR3 sequence is 13 residues long. In nucleotides, the CDR3 is TGTGCCAGCAGCTTGTCAGGGGCCGAAAAACTGTTTTTT. Translation gives CASSLSGAEKLFF.

This clonotype was counted between two and nine times. CDR3 sequence reads: CASSFSLGLAGATDTQYF. The CDR3 DNA is TGTGCCAGCAGCTTTTCTTTGGGACTAGCGGGAGCCACAGATACGCAGTATTTT. The chain employs TRBV7-8 and TRBJ2-3; 14 nucleotides agree with TRBD2. The V gene end was trimmed by 3 bases and the J gene end by 2 bases; junction bases not matched to a gene: 7. The CDR3 covers 18 residues. Germline V gene sequence: CDR1 SGHVS, CDR2 FQNEAQ.

The V call is TRBV20-1, the J call TRBJ2-4, with D possibly matching TRBD1 (5 bases). Looked up from germline, CDR1 is DFQATT and CDR2 is SNEGSKA (reference sequence). V was trimmed by 6 bases and J by 1 base, leaving 10 bases between them. The CDR3 is 13 amino acids. The CDR3 reads CSAIKGAKNIQYF. In DNA form, the CDR3 reads TGCAGTGCCATCAAGGGGGCCAAAAACATTCAGTACTTC.

The chain uses TRBV6-5 and TRBJ1-4, with a weak D call TRBD1 (5 bases). Trimming pared 0 bases from V and 5 bases from J, leaving 10 bases between. The germline V gene encodes CDR1 MNHEY and CDR2 SVGAGI. CDR3 size: 15 residues. This chain's CDR3 is CASSYSGTRNEKLFF. CDR3 DNA: TGTGCCAGCAGTTACTCGGGGACCCGCAATGAAAAACTGTTTTTT.

The rearrangement links TRBV20-1 to TRBJ2-7; D unresolved. Trimming left V 5 bases short and J 5 bases short, with 10 bases between. Germline assignment: CDR1 DFQATT and CDR2 SNEGSKA (reference sequence). The CDR3 contains 11 residues. CDR3 nucleotide sequence: TGCAGTGCTGGACGCGGCGACGAGCAGTACTTC. Translating it yields CSAGRGDEQYF.

The chain couples TRBV5-1 to TRBJ2-4, with TRBD2 identical over 8 bases. With V trimmed by 2 bases and J by 3 bases, 7 bases remained unmatched. The germline CDR1 and CDR2 sequences are SGHRS and YFSETQ. This CDR3 spans 16 amino acids. The CDR3 sequence: CASSLGAGEGKNIQYF. The CDR3 DNA is TGCGCCAGCAGCTTAGGAGCGGGAGAGGGCAAAAACATTCAGTACTTC.